Presented here are 17 T cell receptor beta chains from one specimen sequenced in a study of tumor and adjacent non-tumor tissue in lung cancer. No cell sorting was done before RNA was extracted from the tissue. TCRbeta libraries were built with three rounds of nested PCR, modified from ARM-PCR. TCRdb reanalysed the multiplex PCR reads using MiXCR and keeps one entry per CDR3 protein. The sample yields approximately 140,000 distinct CDR3 sequences, roughly 70% seen once. What was sequenced was lung tumor tissue. These TCRs come from a man aged 55 to 70 with small cell lung cancer.

About this clonotype itself: A single base separates this from a much larger clone, so it may be a read error. The chain has TRBV12-3 or TRBV12-4 and TRBJ1-3; no reliable D call. This CDR3 region has 14 residues. The CDR3 spells CVSSNPNSGNTIYF. In nucleotides, the CDR3 is TGTGTCAGCAGTAACCCGAACTCTGGAAACACCATATATTTT.

This clonotype turned up a few times. The V and J genes are TRBV12-3 or TRBV12-4 and TRBJ2-4; D possibly uses TRBD1 or TRBD2 (5 bases each). The germline V and J ends were trimmed by 6 bases and 6 bases, with 15 bases remaining between them. The CDR3 length is 14 residues. In nucleotides, the CDR3 is TGTGCCAGCAGAGACCGGGGCTTCGGAAACATTCAGTACTTC. It codes for CASRDRGFGNIQYF.

V and J are TRBV11-1 and TRBJ2-7; no clear D gene. CDR1 is SGHAT, CDR2 FQDESV, per germline (reference sequence). There are 14 residues in the CDR3. CDR3: CASSLLRSSYERYV. The CDR3 bases are TGTGCCAGCAGCTTACTACGGAGCTCCTACGAGCGGTACGTC.

This clonotype was counted many times. The chain combines TRBV5-6 with TRBJ2-6; D tentatively fits TRBD1 or TRBD2 (5 bases each). The CDR3 runs 16 residues. Trimming left V 4 bases short and J 4 bases short, with 15 bases between. Germline values: CDR1 SGHDT, CDR2 YYEEEE. The CDR3: CASSPGTSVGANVLTF. The DNA for the CDR3 is TGTGCCAGCAGCCCTGGGACGTCGGTAGGGGCCAACGTCCTGACTTTC.

As concerns this clonotype: An end of the junction differs from the germline gene, which may be a read error. CDR3 in amino acids: CANSSTVTAGESQYF. The CDR3, as DNA: TGTGCCAACAGCTCCACCGTGACAGCTGGGGAGAGCCAGTACTTC. The chain couples TRBV11-2 to TRBJ2-5; either TRBD1 or TRBD2 may fit D (5 bases each). This CDR3 has 15 amino acids. Germline V gene lookup returns CDR1 SGHAT and CDR2 FQNNGV.

Concerning this clonotype itself: The final CDR3 position lacks the conserved phenylalanine or tryptophan, pointing to a likely read error. The chain combines TRBV20-1 with TRBJ2-3; maybe TRBD2 (6 bases). Per the germline V gene, CDR1 is DFQATT and CDR2 is SNEGSKA (reference sequence). The CDR3 has 14 amino acids. This chain's CDR3 is CSLGLAGSTDTQYS. The CDR3 region has the DNA TGCAGCTTGGGTCTGGCGGGAAGCACAGATACGCAGTATTCA.

This clonotype has just a few counts. This chain connects TRBV28 to TRBJ2-7, with D possibly matching TRBD1 (5 bases). V was shortened by 4 bases and J by 6 bases, with 19 bases between the two germline ends. Germline V gene data show CDR1 as MDHEN and CDR2 as SYDVKM. The CDR3 has 15 amino acids. The CDR3 bases are TGTGCCAGCAGTTCATTAGGGGATCGTCTCGGCGAGCAGTACTTC. This translates into CASSSLGDRLGEQYF.

By proportion, this clonotype is medium-sized. This chain uses TRBV12-3 or TRBV12-4 with TRBJ2-3; TRBD2 matches at 9 bases. Trimming took 10 bases from V and 1 from J; bases not matched to a gene: 15. This CDR3 has 17 residues. The CDR3 bases are TGTGCCACTTCCGGGCTAGCGGGAACTTTTGGCACAGATACGCAGTATTTT. Its translation: CATSGLAGTFGTDTQYF.

This sequence joins TRBV5-1 and TRBJ2-7, with 11 bases aligning to TRBD2. CDR1 SGHRS and CDR2 YFSETQ come from the germline V gene. The CDR3 is 14 residues long. The chain's CDR3 is CACSSGLAGIEQYV. CDR3 nucleotide sequence: TGCGCCTGCAGCTCCGGACTAGCGGGTATCGAGCAGTACGTC.

This clonotype is deemed medium-sized (0.01 to 0.1%). The V gene is TRBV20-1, the J gene TRBJ2-3, with a weak D call TRBD2 (6 bases). This CDR3 has 14 amino acids. Germline V CDR1 and CDR2: DFQATT, SNEGSKA (reference sequence). V lost 3 bases and J lost 1, with 11 bases in between. The CDR3 DNA follows: TGCAGTGCTAGGCGGGAAGGCGGCACAGATACGCAGTATTTT. Translating it yields CSARREGGTDTQYF.

This clonotype was detected only once. The chain recombines TRBV4-2 with TRBJ1-1, with 7 bases matching TRBD1. The germline CDR1 and CDR2 sequences are LGHNA and YNFKEQ. The CDR3 runs 14 residues. With V trimmed by 1 base and J by 4 bases, 3 bases remained unmatched. CDR3 amino acids: CASSQGQGATEAFF. CDR3 in DNA: TGTGCCAGCAGCCAAGGACAGGGAGCCACTGAAGCTTTCTTT.

This clonotype was seen a handful of times. One end of the junction does not line up with germline, which may come from a read error. The chain joins TRBV11-2 to TRBJ2-1, with D possibly matching TRBD1 (6 bases). Germline assignment: CDR1 SGHAT and CDR2 FQNNGV. CDR3 length: 14 residues. CDR3 sequence reads: CASNSGQIYNDQFF. In nucleotides, the CDR3 is TGTGCCAGCAATTCAGGACAGATCTACAATGATCAGTTCTTC.

This clonotype has ten or more counts. The chain combines TRBV6-5 with TRBJ2-2; perhaps D is TRBD1 or TRBD2 (5 bases each). The CDR3 loop spans 14 amino acids. Per the germline V gene, CDR1 is MNHEY and CDR2 is SVGAGI. Trimming shortened V by 6 bases and J by 8 bases, and 16 bases separated the two germline ends. CDR3 residues: CASSYRGRAGELFF. DNA for the CDR3: TGTGCCAGCAGCTACCGGGGCCGAGCTGGGGAGCTGTTTTTT.

This chain links TRBV6-2 or TRBV6-3 with TRBJ1-6; TRBD1 might be the D (5 bases). This CDR3 region has 13 residues. Germline V CDR1 and CDR2: MNHEY, SVGEGT. This chain's CDR3 is CATRRGTNSPLHF. DNA for the CDR3: TGTGCTACCAGACGGGGCACGAATTCACCCCTCCACTTT.

This clonotype was observed a handful of times. The chain joins TRBV6-1 to TRBJ2-5; D may correspond to TRBD1 or TRBD2 (6 bases each). Trimming took 11 bases from V and 5 from J, leaving 18 bases between them. CDR1 MNHNS and CDR2 SASEGT come from the germline V gene. This CDR3 is built from 13 residues. CDR3 protein: CASARGQGETQYF. The CDR3 nucleotides are TGTGCCTCGGCCCGGGGGCAGGGGGAGACCCAGTACTTC.

Worth noting for this clonotype: A junction end diverges from the germline sequence, so it may reflect a read error. V is TRBV6-1 and J is TRBJ1-5; D remains unclear. CDR3 length equals 13 residues. CDR1 and CDR2 (germline): MNHNS, SASEGT. CDR3 DNA: TGTGCCAACAGTGAAATTGGGTCCGAGGCCCAGCATTTT. Translated: CANSEIGSEAQHF.

A few counts support this clonotype. The rearrangement uses TRBV20-1 and TRBJ2-1, with TRBD1 as a possible D gene (6 bases). The CDR3 is 15 amino acids. The ends were cut back, 0 bases at V and 7 bases at J, with 16 bases in the middle. Germline V CDR1 and CDR2: DFQATT, SNEGSKA (reference sequence). As DNA, the CDR3 is TGCAGTGCTAGAGATCCTGCGTCAGGGGTGAATGAGCAGTTCTTC. Residues: CSARDPASGVNEQFF.